What follows describes a single TCR beta chain. CDR1 and CDR2 from the germline V gene are SEHNR and FQNEAQ (reference sequence). The CDR3 length is 15 residues. Trimming took off 4 bases at V and 1 base at J, with 13 bases between the two ends. The sample is drawn from a study of human thymus T cells. Corrective heart surgery yielded the resections from which the thymus tissue came. Here immunoSEQ multiplex PCR was the method, and the copy in TCRdb shows in-frame clones only, minus some. Found here are tens of thousands of clones, just over 95% of them singletons; the top ten hold under 0.035%. The sequenced material came from thymus tissue. This chain uses TRBV7-9 with TRBJ2-5; TRBD1 or TRBD2 may be the D gene (5 bases each). The receptor comes from a boy in the first two years of life with a congenital heart defect but otherwise immunologically healthy. Here the CDR3 reads CASSYGTEPQETQYF. The CDR3 nucleotides read TGTGCCAGCAGCTATGGGACGGAACCCCAAGAGACCCAGTACTTC.